These 20 T cell receptor beta chains came from one sample sequenced in a study of OX40 agonist ivuxolimab in advanced cancers. Libraries were prepared through the immunoSEQ multiplex PCR assay. The source is immuneACCESS, and TCRdb retained only in-frame sequences with V and J called. Part of the clones is not carried over; for the studies checked, unresolved V genes explain less than half of this, and the remainder is unexplained. In all, the sample holds about 50,000 clones, and about nine tenths of those were seen once. 3% to 4% of the sample goes to the ten largest clones. Material: CD4+ or CD8+ T cells sorted from blood, obtained in a trial of the OX40 agonist ivuxolimab. Every receptor here comes from an adult with an advanced solid tumor such as melanoma, head and neck, liver or kidney cancer.

The sample holds one count of this clone. The chain employs TRBV28 and TRBJ1-5, with 7 nucleotides matching TRBD1. V lost 6 bases, J lost 9 bases, and 14 bases stayed unmatched. The CDR3 contains 15 residues. Per the germline V gene, CDR1 is MDHEN and CDR2 is SYDVKM. DNA of the CDR3: TGTGCCAGCAGACCAGGGGGAGGGAATATATGGCCCCAGCATTTT. Translated: CASRPGGGNIWPQHF.

This chain links TRBV27 with TRBJ2-2; D may match TRBD1 or TRBD2 (5 bases each). V gave up 8 bases and J gave up 8 bases, with 18 bases separating them. CDR1 and CDR2 from the germline V gene are MNHEY and SMNVEV (reference sequence). This CDR3 contains 14 residues. The CDR3 region has the DNA TGTGCCAGCCAAGGGACCCGACGAGGTGGGGAGCTGTTTTTT. It translates to CASQGTRRGGELFF.

The chain links TRBV7-8 to TRBJ1-1, with TRBD1 matching 8 bases. The CDR3 loop spans 15 amino acids. CDR1 is SGHVS and CDR2 is FQNEAQ in the germline V gene. Trimming at V came to 5 bases and at J to 2 bases, leaving 7 bases not matched to a gene. The CDR3 loop reads CASSPDRGDNTEAFF. The CDR3 bases are TGTGCCAGCAGCCCCGACAGGGGTGATAACACTGAAGCTTTCTTT. Based on the CDR3 plus reference TRBV7-8 and TRBJ1-1, the full variable domain is GAGVSQSPRYKVAKRGQDVALRCDPISGHVSLFWYQQALGQGPEFLTYFQNEAQLDKSGLPSDRFFAERPEGSVSTLKIQRTQQEDSAVYLCASSPDRGDNTEAFFGQGTRLTVV.

The chain recombines TRBV29-1 with TRBJ2-2; 8 bases line up with TRBD1. The junction had 4 bases not matched to a gene; V was cut back by 3 bases and J by 4 bases. There are 14 residues in the CDR3. Germline V gene lookup returns CDR1 SQVTM and CDR2 ANQGSEA. In nucleotides, the CDR3 is TGCAGCGTTGAGAGGACAGGGTCCACCGGGGAGCTGTTTTTT. Amino acid sequence: CSVERTGSTGELFF.

The gene calls are TRBV30 and TRBJ2-1; 11 bases agree with TRBD2. J gave up 9 bases and V 3 bases, and 10 bases lay outside the gene matches. In germline, CDR1 is GTSNPN, CDR2 SVGIG (reference sequence). CDR3 length: 15 amino acids. This chain's CDR3 is CAWSGTSGSYSEQFF. DNA of the CDR3: TGTGCCTGGAGCGGTACTAGCGGGAGTTATAGTGAGCAGTTCTTC. Complete variable domain (other parts from reference TRBV30 and TRBJ2-1): SQTIHQWPATLVQPVGSPLSLECTVEGTSNPNLYWYRQAAGRGLQLLFYSVGIGQISSEVPQNLSASRPQDRQFILSSKKLLLSDSGFYLCAWSGTSGSYSEQFFGPGTRLTVL.

In nucleotides, the CDR3 is TGTGCCAGCAGTTTATCCGGGACAGAGTACGAGCAGTACTTC. Encoded protein: CASSLSGTEYEQYF. The gene calls are TRBV28 and TRBJ2-7; 7 bases map to TRBD1. This CDR3 spans 14 amino acids. The trim removed 1 base at V and 4 bases at J, leaving 4 bases unmatched. The germline V gene encodes CDR1 MDHEN and CDR2 SYDVKM. Together with reference TRBV28 and TRBJ2-7, the CDR3 gives the full variable domain: DVKVTQSSRYLVKRTGEKVFLECVQDMDHENMFWYRQDPGLGLRLIYFSYDVKMKEKGDIPEGYSVSREKKERFSLILESASTNQTSMYLCASSLSGTEYEQYFGPGTRLTVT.

This clone was seen only a few times. The J gene is TRBJ1-5, the V gene TRBV30; perhaps TRBD1 as D (6 bases). The CDR3 loop spans 15 amino acids. The V gene lost 0 bases and the J gene lost 1 base, with 10 bases spanning the gap. Germline V gene sequence: CDR1 GTSNPN, CDR2 SVGIG (reference sequence). Here the CDR3 reads CAWSVYGQSNQPQHF. CDR3 sequence (DNA): TGTGCCTGGAGTGTTTACGGACAGAGCAATCAGCCCCAGCATTTT.

The chain recombines TRBV5-1 with TRBJ2-1; D might be TRBD2 (5 bases). The CDR3 has 15 residues. Trimming cost V 0 bases and J 8 bases, with 15 bases left between them. Germline V lookup: CDR1 SGHRS, CDR2 YFSETQ. CDR3 DNA: TGCGCCAGCAGCTTGGCTGAACTAGTTACCGATGAGCAGTTCTTC. Amino acid sequence: CASSLAELVTDEQFF.

The chain links TRBV5-5 to TRBJ1-2; the match to TRBD1 covers 7 bases. Germline CDR1 and CDR2: SGHKS and YYEKEE (reference sequence). CDR3 length: 15 amino acids. The junction had 8 bases not matched to a gene; V was cut back by 4 bases and J by 2 bases. The CDR3 protein is CASSPTPQGNYGYTF. The CDR3 DNA reads as TGTGCCAGCAGCCCAACTCCACAGGGGAACTATGGCTACACCTTC.

CDR3 loop: CASSQMIDTEAFF. The CDR3 coding sequence is TGTGCCAGCAGCCAAATGATAGACACTGAAGCTTTCTTT. V gene TRBV7-3 combines with J gene TRBJ1-1; D not certain. This CDR3 is 13 amino acids long. Per the germline V gene, CDR1 is SGHTA and CDR2 is FQGTGA. V lost 5 bases and J 3 bases, leaving 10 bases between the germline ends.

This chain connects TRBV6-5 to TRBJ1-1, with D perhaps TRBD1 (5 bases). V was cut by 8 bases and J by 9 bases, with 13 bases left in between. Germline V gene data show CDR1 as MNHEY and CDR2 as SVGAGI. The CDR3 has 11 residues. CDR3 nucleotide sequence: TGTGCCAGCTCTGAGACAGAACAAGCTTTCTTT. This codes for CASSETEQAFF.

The chain recombines TRBV7-3 with TRBJ2-1, with 11 bases lining up with TRBD2. CDR1 and CDR2 (germline): SGHTA, FQGTGA. This CDR3 has 15 amino acids. The V gene end was trimmed by 5 bases and the J gene end by 8 bases; junction bases not matched to a gene: 8. CDR3 amino acids: CASSQTSGKVDEQFF. As DNA, the CDR3 is TGTGCCAGCAGCCAGACTAGCGGGAAGGTCGATGAGCAGTTCTTC.

The chain employs TRBV5-6 and TRBJ2-1; D unresolved. V gave up 3 bases and J gave up 5 bases, with 3 bases separating them. The germline V gene has CDR1 SGHDT and CDR2 YYEEEE. The CDR3 has 11 residues. This CDR3 is CASSWDNEQFF. The CDR3 DNA reads TGTGCCAGCAGCTGGGACAATGAGCAGTTCTTC.

This chain connects TRBV21-1 to TRBJ2-5; no DNA check was done on the table's D call, TRBD1. TRBV21-1 has pseudogene status. The CDR3 sequence is 16 residues long. The CDR3 DNA follows: TGTGCCAGCAGCAGCTTGGACAGGGAGATCTCGGAGACCCAGTACTTC. It specifies CASSSLDREISETQYF.

The V and J genes are TRBV11-3 and TRBJ1-1; the D is unclear. The V gene lost 5 bases and the J gene lost 10 bases, with 17 bases spanning the gap. CDR3 length: 13 amino acids. Germline CDR1 is SGHNT and CDR2 is YENEEA. CDR3 nucleotides: TGTGCCAGCAGCCTCATACGGGGTAGTGGAGCTTTCTTT. This gives the protein CASSLIRGSGAFF.

The chain couples TRBV29-1 to TRBJ1-5, with TRBD1 as a possible D gene (6 bases). V was pared by 4 bases and J by 4 bases, with 14 bases between. The V gene's germline CDR1 is SQVTM and CDR2 ANQGSEA. The CDR3 loop spans 14 amino acids. The DNA for the CDR3 is TGCAGCGTTGTGGTCGGGACAACAAATCAGCCCCAGCATTTT. Protein: CSVVVGTTNQPQHF.

V is TRBV9 and J is TRBJ1-1; no clear D. This CDR3 comprises 14 residues. V lost 0 bases to trimming and J lost 1 base, with 7 bases between them. CDR1 SGDLS and CDR2 YYNGEE come from the germline V gene. The CDR3: CASSVGQPNTEAFF. The CDR3 coding sequence is TGTGCCAGCAGCGTAGGGCAGCCGAACACTGAAGCTTTCTTT.

This clone is a singleton in its sample. The chain carries TRBV19 and TRBJ2-1; the D is unclear. CDR1 and CDR2 (germline): LNHDA, SQIVND (reference sequence). The germline V and J ends were trimmed by 3 bases and 5 bases, with 11 bases remaining between them. The CDR3 totals 14 residues. The DNA for the CDR3 is TGTGCCAGTAGTATTTTCCAAGCCCACAATGAGCAGTTCTTC. Translated, it gives CASSIFQAHNEQFF.

The chain employs TRBV28 and TRBJ2-7, with 9 bases aligning to TRBD1. CDR3 length equals 12 residues. Germline CDR1 is MDHEN and CDR2 is SYDVKM. J lost 5 bases, V lost 5 bases, and 1 base had no gene match. CDR3: CASSRTGDEQYF. CDR3 in DNA: TGTGCCAGCAGTCGGACAGGGGACGAGCAGTACTTC.

Of note for this clone: Other DNA sequences in this specimen translate into the identical CDR3. The chain uses TRBV18 and TRBJ1-5, with D possibly TRBD1 on 6 matching bases. The germline V and J ends were trimmed by 1 base and 4 bases, with 8 bases remaining between them. Germline values: CDR1 KGHSH, CDR2 LQKENI. This CDR3 contains 14 residues. The CDR3 region is CASSPQGTNQPQHF. The CDR3 nucleotides are TGTGCCAGCTCACCACAGGGGACAAATCAGCCCCAGCATTTT.